This T cell receptor (beta chain) derives from a study of blood T cells in healthy people across ages (dated by TCRdb to 2014 to 2015). Broadly, across the study: In model experiments, template switching captured roughly one uniquely barcoded TCR beta cDNA molecule for every two T cells. The donors were divided into four age groups: young (average about 16 years), middle-aged (approximately 41), aged (about 61) and long-lived (82). To avoid experimental bias, donors of different ages were randomly spread across the sequencing lanes. Age-related changes in TCR beta repertoire diversity were measured in the study by deep sequencing normalized with unique cDNA molecular identifiers. The study analyzed two additional independent replicas of 1 million unique cDNA reads from the same blood draw for two donors, one aged 18 to 29 and one aged 80 or older. On the study overall, not on this receptor specifically: Compared with the aged group, the long-lived group had more naive CD4+ T cells, fewer expanded clones and increased TCR diversity, suggesting age selection. A strong correlation was found between observed TCR beta diversity and the percentage of naive T cells measured by flow cytometry. The CMV infection status of donors was not known, potentially confounding age-related changes in expanded clonotypes. As age increased, observed TCR beta diversity per million T cells dropped in a roughly linear way, and a significant reduction was already evident by age 40. Conclusive comparison of naive and antigen-experienced compartments was prevented by the profiling of bulk unsorted PBMCs. Total diversity estimates from one million sequenced T cells were considered lower bounds and underestimates.

With respect to this clonotype: It lacks a known antigen. No clone much larger than this one lies a single base away; base qualities are absent.

V loses 4 bases, J loses 0 bases, and the germline ends lie 9 bases apart. The CDR3 runs 13 residues from the cysteine to the phenylalanine. The sequence is cut down to CDR3 DNA, 39 bases in frame from base 1. Per the germline V gene, SQVTM is the CDR1 and ANQGSEA is the CDR2. Systemically healthy Caucasian individuals from Russia, 39 in total and aged roughly 6 to 95 years, were included as donors. Around 9.8 milliliters of peripheral blood were collected from each donor into EDTA-treated Vacutainer tubes. Ficoll-Paque density-gradient centrifugation was used to isolate PBMCs, with at least 7 million obtained per sample. Total RNA, at least 5.5 micrograms per sample, was extracted from PBMCs with Trizol reagent. Naive CD45RAhigh/CD27high T cell percentages were measured by flow cytometry on a PBMC aliquot from every donor. To prepare the library, 5' RACE was applied. Reads for this sample came from an Illumina HiSeq 2500. A second 7 to 11 cycle PCR used a sample-barcoded 5' primer and a J-beta primer mix. A template-switch 5' adaptor carrying 12 random nucleotides introduced a unique molecular identifier onto each TCR beta cDNA molecule. Each sample yielded at least 3 million CDR3-containing paired-end reads. All of the RNA was converted into first-strand cDNA using the Mint cDNA synthesis kit, with a TRBC-specific oligonucleotide serving as the primer. Following uracil-DNA glycosylase treatment, a first 18-cycle PCR with universal primers M1SS and BC2_uni_R was performed on all cDNA. On the study's bioinformatics: For normalization, 1 million high-quality reads were randomly selected from each sample, with every read carrying a distinct molecular identifier. Instead of being binned into consensus sequences, reads that shared molecular identifiers were thrown out. MiTCR, run with a Q25 quality threshold and the strictest error-elimination algorithm, handled CDR3 identification, clonotype clustering and error correction. A nonparametric unseen species model with Euler transformation was used to estimate a lower bound on total TCR beta diversity. Using fastp trimming at Q25 and MiXCR clonotype assembly, TCRdb reanalyzed the public sequencing data and kept in-frame beta chains. Identical CDR3 proteins give one entry, which carries the most common genes and DNA. These V and J calls originate from TCRdb's pipeline instead of the authors' own analysis. Counted in this sample were roughly 1.6 million distinct CDR3 sequences; about 31% of them appeared once. In total, the top ten clones hold around 11% of the sample.

This TCR derives from a young woman in good health. The chain couples TRBV29-1 to TRBJ1-2; no D gene call is confident. The sequenced sample consisted of blood. The CDR3 protein is CSVVRETNYGYTF. Here is the DNA: TGCAGCGTTGTTCGGGAAACTAACTATGGCTACACCTTC.